These T cell receptor beta chains were read from a single sample in a study of multiple sclerosis patients with progressive multifocal leukoencephalopathy. Assay: immunoSEQ multiplex PCR; the TCRdb copy retains only in-frame clones and omits some. Counted here are some 31,000 clones, around 89% occurring once; the ten biggest clones make up about 1.5%. The sample taken for sequencing was PBMCs. Every receptor here comes from a human donor with multiple sclerosis. Both conserved end residues are part of each CDR3. D genes are given only for firm matches. Not every row has a clone size; where given, it reads once, few, many or a size class.

TRBV6-1	TRBJ1-6	NA	NA	CASSEGLSTRANSPLHF	TGTGCCAGCAGTGAAGGGTTATCAACCAGAGCTAATTCACCCCTCCACTTT
TRBV9	TRBJ1-4	once	NA	CASSVDLEEKLFF	TGTGCCAGCAGCGTAGATTTAGAAGAAAAACTGTTTTTT
TRBV9	TRBJ2-1	NA	NA	CASSVEGSGEQFF	TGTGCCAGCAGCGTAGAAGGTAGCGGTGAGCAGTTCTTC
TRBV9	TRBJ2-1	NA	TRBD2	CASSVELAGEQFF	TGTGCCAGCAGCGTAGAACTAGCGGGAGAGCAGTTCTTC
TRBV7-9	TRBJ2-1	NA	TRBD1	CASSPLDRIGEQFF	TGTGCCAGCAGCCCCTTGGACAGGATCGGTGAGCAGTTCTTC
TRBV6-5	TRBJ2-7	NA	TRBD1	CASTGQGFEQYF	TGTGCCAGCACCGGACAGGGTTTCGAGCAGTACTTC
TRBV19	TRBJ2-1	NA	NA	CASRMGPGEYNEQFF	TGTGCCAGTAGGATGGGTCCGGGAGAATACAATGAGCAGTTCTTC
TRBV27	TRBJ2-7	NA	TRBD1	CASSRPGTGTYEQYF	TGTGCCAGCAGTCGACCTGGGACAGGGACCTACGAGCAGTACTTC
TRBV18	TRBJ2-1	NA	TRBD1	CASSQETGLEFF	TGTGCCAGCTCACAGGAGACAGGGCTGGAGTTCTTC
TRBV7-6	TRBJ2-1	NA	TRBD1	CASSPLPGQGWNEQFF	TGTGCCAGCAGCCCTTTACCCGGACAGGGGTGGAATGAGCAGTTCTTC
TRBV11-2	TRBJ2-7	NA	NA	CASSLRDPYEQYF	TGTGCCAGCAGCCTCCGGGACCCCTACGAGCAGTACTTC
TRBV2	TRBJ1-1	NA	TRBD1	CASSEGQGVTEAFF	TGTGCCAGCAGTGAGGGACAGGGGGTGACTGAAGCTTTCTTT
TRBV4-2	TRBJ2-1	NA	TRBD2	CASSQDLQRTSGRVEFF	TGTGCCAGCAGCCAAGATCTGCAGCGGACTAGCGGGAGAGTGGAGTTCTTC
TRBV6-5	TRBJ1-2	once	NA	CASSGGGGYTF	TGTGCCAGCAGTGGTGGCGGTGGCTACACCTTC
TRBV4-3	TRBJ2-1	once	TRBD2	CASSQDFLAGGPGNEQFF	TGCGCCAGCAGCCAAGATTTCCTAGCGGGAGGGCCAGGGAATGAGCAGTTCTTC
TRBV2	TRBJ2-5	NA	TRBD2	CASSIFSGRARETQYF	TGTGCCAGCAGTATCTTCTCCGGGAGGGCCAGGGAGACCCAGTACTTC
TRBV7-9	TRBJ2-6	NA	TRBD1	CASSPTGAGANVLTF	TGTGCCAGCAGCCCGACAGGGGCTGGGGCCAACGTCCTGACTTTC
TRBV19	TRBJ2-4	NA	NA	CASSIRPSGGRNIQYF	TGTGCCAGTAGTATACGGCCTTCGGGCGGTCGGAACATTCAGTACTTC
TRBV4-3	TRBJ2-1	NA	TRBD2	CASSQDFGSGIYNEQFF	TGCGCCAGCAGCCAAGATTTCGGCAGCGGGATATACAATGAGCAGTTCTTC
TRBV11-3	TRBJ2-7	NA	NA	CASSSRGGRASYEQYF	TGTGCCAGCAGCTCGCGAGGGGGGCGAGCCTCCTACGAGCAGTACTTC